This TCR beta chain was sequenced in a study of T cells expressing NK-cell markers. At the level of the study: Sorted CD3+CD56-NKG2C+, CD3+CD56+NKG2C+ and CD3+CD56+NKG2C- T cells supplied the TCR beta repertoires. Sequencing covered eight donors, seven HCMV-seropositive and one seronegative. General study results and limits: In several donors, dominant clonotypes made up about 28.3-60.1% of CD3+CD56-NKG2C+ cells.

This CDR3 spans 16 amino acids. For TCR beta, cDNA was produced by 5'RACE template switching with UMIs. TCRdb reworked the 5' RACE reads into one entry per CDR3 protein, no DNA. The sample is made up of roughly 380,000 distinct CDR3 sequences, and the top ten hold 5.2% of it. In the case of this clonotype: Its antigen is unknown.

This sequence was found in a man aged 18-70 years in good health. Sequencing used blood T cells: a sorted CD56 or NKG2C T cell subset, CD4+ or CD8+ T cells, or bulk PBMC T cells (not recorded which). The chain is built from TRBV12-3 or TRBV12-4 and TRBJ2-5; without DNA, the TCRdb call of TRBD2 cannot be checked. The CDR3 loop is CASSFVKRGDQETQYF.